Following are 26 T cell receptor beta chains from one sample sequenced in a study of OX40 agonist ivuxolimab in advanced cancers. The repertoire was sequenced with immunoSEQ multiplex PCR; TCRdb's copy has only in-frame clones and lacks some. The data hold approximately 78,000 clones, with approximately 85% observed a single time. The specimen was CD4+ or CD8+ T cells sorted from blood, collected in a trial of the OX40 agonist ivuxolimab. These receptors were taken from an adult with an advanced solid tumor such as melanoma, head and neck, liver or kidney cancer.

The chain links TRBV7-9 to TRBJ2-2; the D gene is possibly TRBD2 (6 bases). The CDR3 sequence is 19 residues long. Trimming pared 10 bases from V and 0 bases from J, leaving 27 bases between. CDR1 and CDR2 from the germline V gene are SEHNR and FQNEAQ (reference sequence). The CDR3 nucleotides read TGTGCCACCACGGGGAGGCCGAGTGATGGAACGGCGAACACCGGGGAGCTGTTTTTT. Protein: CATTGRPSDGTANTGELFF.

The V call is TRBV29-1, the J call TRBJ1-3; D gene ambiguous. The V end lost 7 bases, the J end lost 2 bases, and 12 bases lay between the germline ends. Germline values: CDR1 SQVTM, CDR2 ANQGSEA. This CDR3 comprises 13 residues. CDR3 in DNA: TGCAGCGCTAGAATCGGGGCTGGAAACACCATATATTTT. It encodes CSARIGAGNTIYF.

The V gene is TRBV11-3, the J gene TRBJ2-7; 7 positions agree with TRBD1. CDR1 is SGHNT, CDR2 YENEEA, per germline. With V trimmed by 4 bases and J by 4 bases, 10 bases remained unmatched. The length of the CDR3 is 15 residues. CDR3: CASSWRQGVWYEQYF. In DNA form, the CDR3 reads TGTGCCAGCAGCTGGCGACAGGGTGTATGGTACGAGCAGTACTTC.

The chain carries TRBV10-3 and TRBJ2-1; either TRBD1 or TRBD2 may fit D (5 bases each). The V gene lost 6 bases and the J gene lost 5 bases, with 14 bases spanning the gap. Germline V CDR1 and CDR2: ENHRY, SYGVKD. The length of the CDR3 is 14 residues. For the CDR3, the DNA is TGTGCCATCAGGGACGGGACGACCAACAATGAGCAGTTCTTC. It codes for CAIRDGTTNNEQFF.

This clone was seen once. This chain uses TRBV10-2 with TRBJ2-3, with 11 bases that match TRBD1. Germline-derived CDR1 and CDR2 are WSHSY and SAAADI. There are 15 residues in the CDR3. The V gene end was trimmed by 8 bases and the J gene end by 4 bases; junction bases not matched to a gene: 8. In DNA, the CDR3 is TGCGCCAGCGATCCGGGACAGGGGGTGCCAGATACGCAGTATTTT. It codes for CASDPGQGVPDTQYF.

The chain's CDR3 is CASTRTSGSPGELFF. Written as DNA, the CDR3 is TGTGCCAGTACCAGGACTAGCGGGAGCCCCGGGGAGCTGTTTTTT. The chain couples TRBV19 to TRBJ2-2, with 13 bases aligning to TRBD2. The V and J ends lost 7 bases and 6 bases, in that order; junction bases with no gene match: 5. Germline CDR1 is LNHDA and CDR2 is SQIVND (reference sequence). CDR3 length: 15 amino acids.

This sequence joins TRBV2 and TRBJ1-1; 9 bases are a match to TRBD1. There are 14 residues in the CDR3. V gave up 8 bases and J gave up 6 bases; unmatched junction bases: 10. From germline, CDR1 is SNHLY and CDR2 FYNNEI. Here the CDR3 DNA reads TGTGCCAGCCTCCGGGACAGGGAGATTGCTGAAGCTTTCTTT. Amino acid sequence: CASLRDREIAEAFF.

The chain combines TRBV21-1 with TRBJ2-7; the table gives TRBD1 as D, unverified against the DNA. TRBV21-1 has pseudogene status. The CDR3 has 16 residues. The CDR3: CASWTRGSQPYYEQYF. The CDR3 DNA sequence: TGTGCCAGCTGGACCAGGGGGTCCCAACCTTACTACGAGCAGTACTTC.

This clone was found a few times. This chain uses TRBV10-1 with TRBJ1-1; maybe TRBD1 (6 bases). Trimming removed 0 bases at V and 6 bases at J, with 11 bases between. The germline V gene has CDR1 WNHNN and CDR2 SYGVQD (reference sequence). The CDR3 length is 14 residues. This CDR3 reads CASSESRGSAEAFF. The DNA of the CDR3 is TGCGCCAGCAGTGAGTCGAGGGGGAGCGCTGAAGCTTTCTTT.

The J gene is TRBJ1-2, the V gene TRBV7-9; 9 bases agree with TRBD1. CDR3 size: 16 residues. V lost 6 bases and J lost 7; bases outside the gene matches: 15. Germline V CDR1 and CDR2: SEHNR, FQNEAQ (reference sequence). The CDR3 loop reads CASSEIKGQGFSGYTF. The CDR3 nucleotides are TGTGCCAGCAGTGAGATTAAAGGACAGGGGTTTAGTGGCTACACCTTC.

This clone turned up a few times. The chain recombines TRBV30 with TRBJ1-2, with 9 nucleotides matching TRBD1. Trimming at V came to 3 bases and at J to 7 bases, leaving 6 bases not matched to a gene. Per germline, CDR1 GTSNPN and CDR2 SVGIG (reference sequence). The CDR3 contains 13 residues. In nucleotides, the CDR3 is TGTGCCTGGAGGGAACAGGGGGCGCGTGGCTACACCTTC. Its translation: CAWREQGARGYTF. The full variable domain, its missing parts supplied by reference TRBV30 and TRBJ1-2, is SQTIHQWPATLVQPVGSPLSLECTVEGTSNPNLYWYRQAAGRGLQLLFYSVGIGQISSEVPQNLSASRPQDRQFILSSKKLLLSDSGFYLCAWREQGARGYTFGSGTRLTVV.

The chain couples TRBV28 to TRBJ1-2; unclear D gene. Per the germline V gene, CDR1 is MDHEN and CDR2 is SYDVKM. Deletions cut 6 bases from V and 3 bases from J, with 8 bases between. This CDR3 is built from 12 residues. Here the CDR3 reads CASSPFYYGYTF. In nucleotides, the CDR3 is TGTGCCAGCAGCCCCTTTTACTATGGCTACACCTTC.

J is TRBJ2-3 and V is TRBV10-3, with a weak D call TRBD1 (6 bases). Germline V gives CDR1 ENHRY, CDR2 SYGVKD. V was clipped by 4 bases and J by 2 bases, with 10 bases between them. The CDR3 covers 14 residues. The CDR3 region has the DNA TGTGCCATCAGTGTTGGGGGCTCCACAGATACGCAGTATTTT. This codes for CAISVGGSTDTQYF.

The genes are TRBV6-5 and TRBJ2-7; tentative D call: TRBD2 (5 bases). Per germline, CDR1 MNHEY and CDR2 SVGAGI. Trimming pared 6 bases from V and 0 bases from J, leaving 12 bases between. This CDR3 spans 14 amino acids. Here the CDR3 reads CASSLTGSSYEQYF. As DNA, the CDR3 is TGTGCCAGCAGCCTAACGGGGAGCTCCTACGAGCAGTACTTC.

The V call is TRBV10-3, the J call TRBJ1-1; D perhaps matches TRBD1 (6 bases). The CDR3 loop spans 14 amino acids. Per germline, CDR1 ENHRY and CDR2 SYGVKD. Deletions cut 4 bases from V and 4 bases from J, with 13 bases between. The CDR3 sequence: CAISGAGGGTEAFF. The CDR3 DNA is TGTGCCATCAGTGGTGCTGGGGGCGGCACTGAAGCTTTCTTT.

The gene calls are TRBV6-1 and TRBJ1-3, with D possibly being TRBD1 (5 bases). Per the germline V gene, CDR1 is MNHNS and CDR2 is SASEGT. With 4 bases removed from V and 4 bases from J, the gap between germline ends came to 11 bases. CDR3 length: 14 amino acids. DNA of the CDR3: TGTGCCAGCAGTGGAGGGCCAGGGGGAAACACCATATATTTT. It translates to CASSGGPGGNTIYF.

The gene calls are TRBV30 and TRBJ1-6, with D maybe TRBD1 (5 bases). V lost 4 bases, J lost 3 bases, and 10 bases lay in between. Germline-derived CDR1 and CDR2 are GTSNPN and SVGIG (reference sequence). The CDR3 runs to 14 residues. The CDR3 protein is CAWTRGGYNSPLHF. CDR3 sequence (DNA): TGTGCCTGGACCCGCGGGGGCTATAATTCACCCCTCCACTTT.

The rearrangement links TRBV7-2 to TRBJ1-2, with a weak D call TRBD1 (6 bases). V lost 7 bases and J lost 4, with 13 bases in between. Germline CDR1 and CDR2: SGHTA and FQGNSA. This CDR3 is 13 amino acids long. The DNA for the CDR3 is TGTGCCAGCACCTGGACAGCCTCCTATGGCTACACCTTC. It specifies CASTWTASYGYTF.

The V gene is TRBV9, the J gene TRBJ2-1; D possibly corresponds to TRBD2 (5 bases). Trimming left V 1 base short and J 0 bases short, with 8 bases between. Germline V gene lookup returns CDR1 SGDLS and CDR2 YYNGEE. The CDR3 is 15 residues long. The CDR3 loop reads CASSVREASYNEQFF. The DNA of the CDR3 is TGTGCCAGCAGCGTACGGGAAGCCTCCTACAATGAGCAGTTCTTC.

In the case of this clone: A junction end diverges from the germline sequence, so it may reflect a read error. The chain recombines TRBV6-1 with TRBJ1-1; perhaps TRBD1 as D (5 bases). Germline V gene sequence: CDR1 MNHNS, CDR2 SASEGT. This CDR3 spans 9 amino acids. The CDR3 is CASNPLGQF. CDR3 in DNA: TGTGCCAGCAATCCACTCGGACAATTT.

V gene TRBV18 combines with J gene TRBJ2-6, with D possibly TRBD2 on 6 matching bases. V was clipped by 6 bases and J by 1 base, with 13 bases between them. Germline V gives CDR1 KGHSH, CDR2 LQKENI. The CDR3 runs 16 residues. This CDR3 is CASSPYSGSGANVLTF. In DNA form, the CDR3 reads TGTGCCAGCTCGCCCTACAGCGGGTCTGGGGCCAACGTCCTGACTTTC.

J is TRBJ2-2 and V is TRBV6-5; tentative D call: TRBD1 (5 bases). This CDR3 has 14 amino acids. Trimming stripped 6 bases from V and 6 bases from J, with 14 bases between. Germline values: CDR1 MNHEY, CDR2 SVGAGI. For the CDR3, the DNA is TGTGCCAGCAGGATCCTACAGGTTTCCGGGGAGCTGTTTTTT. Protein product: CASRILQVSGELFF.

The J gene is TRBJ1-2, the V gene TRBV11-3, with D unclear. Trimming stripped 5 bases from V and 1 base from J, with 5 bases between. This CDR3 is built from 12 residues. Germline assignment: CDR1 SGHNT and CDR2 YENEEA. Here the CDR3 reads CASSINNYGYTF. DNA of the CDR3: TGTGCCAGCAGCATCAATAACTATGGCTACACCTTC.

V and J are TRBV29-1 and TRBJ2-1; TRBD1 aligns across 8 bases. From germline, CDR1 is SQVTM and CDR2 ANQGSEA. V shed 6 bases and J 6 bases; nucleotides not matched to a gene: 10. The CDR3 runs to 14 residues. CDR3 sequence reads: CSVSGQGVRNEQFF. The CDR3 DNA is TGCAGCGTGTCAGGACAGGGCGTACGCAATGAGCAGTTCTTC.

The rearrangement joins TRBV5-6 to TRBJ1-1; D gene ambiguous. Germline V gene sequence: CDR1 SGHDT, CDR2 YYEEEE. With 2 bases removed from V and 8 bases from J, the gap between germline ends came to 7 bases. CDR3 length: 11 residues. The CDR3 nucleotides are TGTGCCAGCAGCTTAATGGGCGAAGCTTTCTTT. Protein sequence: CASSLMGEAFF.

The rearrangement links TRBV6-5 to TRBJ1-1, with D tentatively TRBD1 (6 bases). This CDR3 spans 14 amino acids. V was clipped by 7 bases and J by 2 bases, with 14 bases between them. The V gene's germline CDR1 is MNHEY and CDR2 SVGAGI. The CDR3 loop is CASTNRGGNTEAFF. The CDR3, as DNA: TGTGCCAGCACCAACAGAGGGGGAAACACTGAAGCTTTCTTT.